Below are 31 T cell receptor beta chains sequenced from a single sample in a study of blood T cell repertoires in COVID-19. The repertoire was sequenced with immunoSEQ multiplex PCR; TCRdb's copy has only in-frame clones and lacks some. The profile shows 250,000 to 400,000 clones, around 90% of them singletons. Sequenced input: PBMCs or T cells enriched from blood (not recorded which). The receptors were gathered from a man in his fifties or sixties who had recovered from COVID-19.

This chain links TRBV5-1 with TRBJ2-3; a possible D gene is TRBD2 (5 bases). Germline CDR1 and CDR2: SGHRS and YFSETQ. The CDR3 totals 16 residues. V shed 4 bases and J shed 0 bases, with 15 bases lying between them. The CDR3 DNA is TGCGCCAGCAGCCCTTGGACTTTTGCTAGCACAGATACGCAGTATTTT. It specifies CASSPWTFASTDTQYF. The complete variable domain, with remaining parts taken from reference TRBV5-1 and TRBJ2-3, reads KAGVTQTPRYLIKTRGQQVTLSCSPISGHRSVSWYQQTPGQGLQFLFEYFSETQRNKGNFPGRFSGRQFSNSRSEMNVSTLELGDSALYLCASSPWTFASTDTQYFGPGTRLTVL.

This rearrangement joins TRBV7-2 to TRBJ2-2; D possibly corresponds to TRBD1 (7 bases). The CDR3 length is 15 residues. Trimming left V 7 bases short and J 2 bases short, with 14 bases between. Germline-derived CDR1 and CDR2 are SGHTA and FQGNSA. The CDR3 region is CASTTQGGNTGELFF. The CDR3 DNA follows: TGTGCCAGCACCACTCAGGGGGGAAACACCGGGGAGCTGTTTTTT.

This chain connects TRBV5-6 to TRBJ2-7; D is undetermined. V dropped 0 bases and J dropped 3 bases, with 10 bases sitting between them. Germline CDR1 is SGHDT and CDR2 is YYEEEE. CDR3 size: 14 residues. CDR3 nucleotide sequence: TGTGCCAGCAGCTTGGAGGCTAGTCTCTACGAGCAGTACTTC. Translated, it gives CASSLEASLYEQYF.

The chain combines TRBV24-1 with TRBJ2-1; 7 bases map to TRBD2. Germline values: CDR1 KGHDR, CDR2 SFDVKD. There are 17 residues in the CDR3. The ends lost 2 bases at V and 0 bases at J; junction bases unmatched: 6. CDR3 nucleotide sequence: TGTGCCACCAGTGATTCACTAGCGAGTACCTCCTACAATGAGCAGTTCTTC. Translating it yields CATSDSLASTSYNEQFF.

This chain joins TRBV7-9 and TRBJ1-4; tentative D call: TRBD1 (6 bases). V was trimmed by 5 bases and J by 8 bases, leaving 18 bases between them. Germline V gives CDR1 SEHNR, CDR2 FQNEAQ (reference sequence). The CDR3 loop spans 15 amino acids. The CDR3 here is CASSPLGVGGEKLFF. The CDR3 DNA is TGTGCCAGCAGCCCTTTAGGGGTAGGGGGAGAAAAACTGTTTTTT.

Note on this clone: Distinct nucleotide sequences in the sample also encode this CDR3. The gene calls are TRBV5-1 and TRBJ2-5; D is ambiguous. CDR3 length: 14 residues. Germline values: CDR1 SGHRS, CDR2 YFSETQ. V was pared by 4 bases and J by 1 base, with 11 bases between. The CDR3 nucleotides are TGCGCCAGCAGCCTTGTTTCAGGCCAAGAGACCCAGTACTTC. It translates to CASSLVSGQETQYF.

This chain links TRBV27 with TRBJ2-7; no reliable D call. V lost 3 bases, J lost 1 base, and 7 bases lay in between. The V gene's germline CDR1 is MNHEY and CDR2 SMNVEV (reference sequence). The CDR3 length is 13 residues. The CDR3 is CASSFGGSYEQYF. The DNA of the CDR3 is TGTGCCAGCAGTTTCGGCGGATCCTACGAGCAGTACTTC.

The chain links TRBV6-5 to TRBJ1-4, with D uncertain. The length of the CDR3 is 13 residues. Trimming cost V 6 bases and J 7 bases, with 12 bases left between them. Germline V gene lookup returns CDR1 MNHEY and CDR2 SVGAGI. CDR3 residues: CASRQVAIEKLFF. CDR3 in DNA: TGTGCCAGCAGGCAGGTCGCCATTGAAAAACTGTTTTTT.

The CDR3 DNA reads as TGTGCCAGCAACGGACAGGGGGTGACCCAGTACTTC. Protein sequence: CASNGQGVTQYF. The chain carries TRBV7-9 and TRBJ2-5; 10 nucleotides agree with TRBD1. Germline CDR1 and CDR2: SEHNR and FQNEAQ (reference sequence). V gave up 7 bases and J gave up 7 bases; unmatched junction bases: 3. The CDR3 runs 12 residues. The complete variable domain, with remaining parts taken from reference TRBV7-9 and TRBJ2-5, reads DTGVSQNPRHKITKRGQNVTFRCDPISEHNRLYWYRQTLGQGPEFLTYFQNEAQLEKSRLLSDRFSAERPKGSFSTLEIQRTEQGDSAMYLCASNGQGVTQYFGPGTRLLVL.

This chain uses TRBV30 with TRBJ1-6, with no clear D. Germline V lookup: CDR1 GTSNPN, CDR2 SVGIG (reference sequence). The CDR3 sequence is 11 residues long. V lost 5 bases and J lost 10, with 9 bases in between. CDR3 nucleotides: TGTGCCTGGGAGAGCGGGTCACCCCTCCACTTT. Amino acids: CAWESGSPLHF.

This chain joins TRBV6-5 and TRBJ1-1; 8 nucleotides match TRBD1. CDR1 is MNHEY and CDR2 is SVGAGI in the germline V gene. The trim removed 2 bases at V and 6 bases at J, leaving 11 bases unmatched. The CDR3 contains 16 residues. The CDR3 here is CASSYATGVRGAEAFF. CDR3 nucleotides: TGTGCCAGCAGTTACGCGACAGGGGTACGGGGAGCTGAAGCTTTCTTT.

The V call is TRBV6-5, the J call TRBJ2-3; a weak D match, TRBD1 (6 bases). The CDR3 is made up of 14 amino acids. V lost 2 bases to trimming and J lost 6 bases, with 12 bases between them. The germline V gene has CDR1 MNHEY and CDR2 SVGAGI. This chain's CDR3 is CASSYAGVPDTQYF. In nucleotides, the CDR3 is TGTGCCAGCAGTTACGCAGGGGTCCCCGATACGCAGTATTTT.

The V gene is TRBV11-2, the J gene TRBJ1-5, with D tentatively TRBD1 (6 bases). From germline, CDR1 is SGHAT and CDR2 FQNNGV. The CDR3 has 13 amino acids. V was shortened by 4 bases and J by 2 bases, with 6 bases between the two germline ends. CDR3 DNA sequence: TGTGCCAGCAGCTCAGGGGGCAATCAGCCCCAGCATTTT. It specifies CASSSGGNQPQHF.

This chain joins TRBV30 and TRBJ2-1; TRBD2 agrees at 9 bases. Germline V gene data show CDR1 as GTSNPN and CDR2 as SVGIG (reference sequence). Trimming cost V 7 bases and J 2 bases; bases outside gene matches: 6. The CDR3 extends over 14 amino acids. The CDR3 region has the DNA TGTGCCTCACTACTAGCGGGTGCCTACAATGAGCAGTTCTTC. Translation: CASLLAGAYNEQFF.

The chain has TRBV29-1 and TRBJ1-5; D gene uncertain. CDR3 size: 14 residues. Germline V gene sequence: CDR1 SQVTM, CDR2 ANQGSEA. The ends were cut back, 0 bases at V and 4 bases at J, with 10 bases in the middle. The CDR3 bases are TGCAGCGTTGAAGAAGGAGGGCCTAATCAGCCCCAGCATTTT. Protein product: CSVEEGGPNQPQHF.

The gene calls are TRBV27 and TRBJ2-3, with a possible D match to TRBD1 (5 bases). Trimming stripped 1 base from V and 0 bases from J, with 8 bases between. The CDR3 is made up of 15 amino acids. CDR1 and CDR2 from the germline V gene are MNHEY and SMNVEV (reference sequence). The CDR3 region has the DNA TGTGCCAGCAGTTTATGGGGCCGGAGCACAGATACGCAGTATTTT. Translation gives CASSLWGRSTDTQYF.

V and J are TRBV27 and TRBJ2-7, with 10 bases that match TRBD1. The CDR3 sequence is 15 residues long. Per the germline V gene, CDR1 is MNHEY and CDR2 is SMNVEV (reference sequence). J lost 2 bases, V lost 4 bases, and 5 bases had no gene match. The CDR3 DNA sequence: TGTGCCAGCAGTTCTCCCGGGACAGGGGCCTACGAGCAGTACTTC. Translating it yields CASSSPGTGAYEQYF.

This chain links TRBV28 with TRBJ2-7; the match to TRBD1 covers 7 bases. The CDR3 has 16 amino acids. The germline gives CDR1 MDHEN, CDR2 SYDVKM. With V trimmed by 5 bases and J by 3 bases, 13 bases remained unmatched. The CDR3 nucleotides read TGTGCCAGCAGTCCTCCCATGACAGGGTTAGACTACGAGCAGTACTTC. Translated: CASSPPMTGLDYEQYF.

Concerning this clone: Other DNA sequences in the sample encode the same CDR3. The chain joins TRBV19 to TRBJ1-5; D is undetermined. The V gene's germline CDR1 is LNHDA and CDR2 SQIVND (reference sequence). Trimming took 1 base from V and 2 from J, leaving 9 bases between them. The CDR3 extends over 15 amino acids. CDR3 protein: CASSIGAGGNQPQHF. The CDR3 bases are TGTGCCAGTAGTATAGGTGCCGGGGGCAATCAGCCCCAGCATTTT.

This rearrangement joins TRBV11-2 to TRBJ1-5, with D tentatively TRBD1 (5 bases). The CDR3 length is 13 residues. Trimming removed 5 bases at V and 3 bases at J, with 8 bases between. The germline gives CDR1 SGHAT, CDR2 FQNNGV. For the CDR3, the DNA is TGTGCCAGCAGCAGGGGAATCAATCAGCCCCAGCATTTT. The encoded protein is CASSRGINQPQHF.

Here the CDR3 reads CASRDLEVSEAFF. In DNA, the CDR3 is TGTGCCAGCAGGGACTTGGAGGTTTCTGAAGCTTTCTTT. The chain is built from TRBV9 and TRBJ1-1; D remains ambiguous. Germline V gene data show CDR1 as SGDLS and CDR2 as YYNGEE. The CDR3 loop spans 13 amino acids. Trimming took off 5 bases at V and 6 bases at J, with 14 bases between the two ends.

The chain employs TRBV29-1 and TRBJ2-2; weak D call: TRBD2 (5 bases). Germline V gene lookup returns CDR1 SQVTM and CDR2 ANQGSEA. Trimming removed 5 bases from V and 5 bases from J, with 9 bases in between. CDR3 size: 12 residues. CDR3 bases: TGCAGCGTTTCCCGGGGAACCGGGGAGCTGTTTTTT. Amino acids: CSVSRGTGELFF.

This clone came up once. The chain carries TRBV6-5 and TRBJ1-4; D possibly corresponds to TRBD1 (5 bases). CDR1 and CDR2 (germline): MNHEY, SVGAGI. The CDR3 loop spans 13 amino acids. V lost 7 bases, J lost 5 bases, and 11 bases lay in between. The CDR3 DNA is TGTGCCAGCAACGGGGGTCCGAATGAAAAACTGTTTTTT. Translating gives CASNGGPNEKLFF.

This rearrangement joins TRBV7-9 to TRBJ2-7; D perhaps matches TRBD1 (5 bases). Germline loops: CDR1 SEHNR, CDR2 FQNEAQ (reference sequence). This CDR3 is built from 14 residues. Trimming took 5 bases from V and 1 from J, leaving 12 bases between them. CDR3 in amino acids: CASSPQTASYEQYF. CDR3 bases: TGTGCCAGCAGCCCCCAGACAGCTTCCTACGAGCAGTACTTC.

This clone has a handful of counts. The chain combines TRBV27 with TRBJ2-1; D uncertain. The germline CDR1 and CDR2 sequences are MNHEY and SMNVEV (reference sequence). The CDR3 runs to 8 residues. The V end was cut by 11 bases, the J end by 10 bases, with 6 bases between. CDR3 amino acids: CAGPEQFF. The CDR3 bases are TGTGCCGGGCCCGAGCAGTTCTTC.

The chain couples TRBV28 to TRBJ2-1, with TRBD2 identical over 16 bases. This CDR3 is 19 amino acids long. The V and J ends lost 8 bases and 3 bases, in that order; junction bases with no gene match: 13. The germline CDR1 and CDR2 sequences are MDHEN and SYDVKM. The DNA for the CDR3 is TGTGCCAGCGTCTCGCCGGGACTAGCGGGAGGGCCGGGCTACAATGAGCAGTTCTTC. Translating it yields CASVSPGLAGGPGYNEQFF.

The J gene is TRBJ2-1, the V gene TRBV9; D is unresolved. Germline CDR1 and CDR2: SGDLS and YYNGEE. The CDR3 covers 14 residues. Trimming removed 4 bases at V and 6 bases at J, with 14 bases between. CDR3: CASSNTWSGNEQFF. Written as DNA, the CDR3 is TGTGCCAGCAGCAACACATGGTCTGGCAATGAGCAGTTCTTC.

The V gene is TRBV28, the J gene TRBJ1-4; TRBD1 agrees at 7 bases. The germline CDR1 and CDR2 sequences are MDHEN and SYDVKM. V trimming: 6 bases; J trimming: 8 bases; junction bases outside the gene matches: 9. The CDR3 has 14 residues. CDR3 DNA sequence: TGTGCCAGCAGGGAAACAGGGGTGGGGGAAAAACTGTTTTTT. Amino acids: CASRETGVGEKLFF. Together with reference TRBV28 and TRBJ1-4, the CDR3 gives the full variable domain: DVKVTQSSRYLVKRTGEKVFLECVQDMDHENMFWYRQDPGLGLRLIYFSYDVKMKEKGDIPEGYSVSREKKERFSLILESASTNQTSMYLCASRETGVGEKLFFGSGTQLSVL.

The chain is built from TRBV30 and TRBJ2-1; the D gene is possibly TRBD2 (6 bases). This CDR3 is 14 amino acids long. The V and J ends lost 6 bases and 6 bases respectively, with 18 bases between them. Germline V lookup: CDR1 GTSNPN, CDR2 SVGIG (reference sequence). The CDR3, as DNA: TGTGCCTGTATAGTTGGGGGAGGCCTCAATGAGCAGTTCTTC. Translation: CACIVGGGLNEQFF.

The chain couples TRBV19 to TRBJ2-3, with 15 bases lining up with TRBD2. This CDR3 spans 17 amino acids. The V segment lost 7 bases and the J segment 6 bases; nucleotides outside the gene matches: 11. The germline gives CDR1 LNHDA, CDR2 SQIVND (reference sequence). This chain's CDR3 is CASKSGTSGRILDTQYF. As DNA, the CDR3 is TGTGCCAGTAAATCCGGGACTAGCGGGAGGATTTTGGATACGCAGTATTTT.

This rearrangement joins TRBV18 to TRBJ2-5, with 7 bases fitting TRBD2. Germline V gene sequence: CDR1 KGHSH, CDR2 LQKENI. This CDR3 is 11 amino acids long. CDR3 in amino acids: CGSRESETQYF. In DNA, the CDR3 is TGTGGATCGCGGGAGTCGGAGACCCAGTACTTC.